This T cell receptor beta chain was identified in a study of Ad26.COV2.S vaccination and SARS-CoV-2 variants (dated by TCRdb to about 2021). Study-wide context: Vaccine-arm donors came from COV1001, a multicentre, randomized, double-blind, placebo-controlled phase I-IIa trial of Ad26.COV2.S in healthy adults. Ad26.COV2.S was administered intramuscularly at a dose of 5x10^10 or 1x10^11 viral particles, either as one shot or as two shots given 56 days apart. TCRbeta repertoire sequencing was used to assess the specificity and breadth of SARS-CoV-2-reactive T cell receptors after Ad26.COV2.S vaccination. The TCR-sequenced set comprised approximately 32 samples: approximately 20 Ad26.COV2.S vaccine recipients, 5 placebo recipients and 8 SARS-CoV-2 convalescent individuals. Trial participants were randomized into five groups of five: low-dose or high-dose Ad26.COV2.S given once or twice, or placebo on both occasions. Investigators did not know the trial group allocation while performing experiments and assessing outcomes.

V trim: 3 bases; J trim: 5 bases; unmatched bases: 8. The germline V gene (reference sequence) provides CDR1 LNHDA and CDR2 SQIVND. Inclusive of the bounding cysteine and phenylalanine, the CDR3 is 16 residues long. This entry keeps only the CDR3 DNA: 48 bases, framed from base 1. The immunoSEQ Assay was used to sequence TCRbeta CDR3 regions. After extraction, genomic DNA underwent amplification by bias-controlled multiplex PCR, followed by high-throughput sequencing. For the original study's pipeline: Collapsing and filtering of sequences were performed to quantify the absolute abundance of each unique TCRbeta CDR3 region. T cell fraction was estimated by normalization of TCRbeta template counts to usable DNA, with usable DNA being measured through amplification of reference genes present in all nucleated cells. Repertoire TCRs were annotated as SARS-CoV-2-specific when V gene, CDR3 amino acid sequence and J gene were exactly matched to a known reactive TCR set. The reference SARS-CoV-2 TCR set came from MIRA and was filtered for enrichment in COVID-19-positive ImmuneCODE repertoires, removing public or cross-reactive TCRs. Based on the MIRA antigens, annotated TCRs were further analysed at the level of specific ORF or position within ORF. Breadth was defined as annotated unique rearrangements over total unique productive rearrangements; depth was the summed frequency of those rearrangements. Group comparisons of TCR breadth used two-sided Wilcoxon rank-sum tests. Not all clones reach the TCRdb copy of this immuneACCESS table, which keeps in-frame sequences only. Checked studies attribute under half of the gap to unresolved V genes and leave the rest unexplained. V and J calls and clone size are copied from that table; D and trimming were computed from the DNA. For this sample there are 350,000 to 500,000 clones; over 75% appear just once. Less than 4% of the sample belongs to the ten largest clones.

Regarding this clone: Its antigen target is currently unknown. Per-base quality was not reported, and no clone a single base away is much larger than it.

Explained via the paper, the treatment or condition label denotes: around 19 received Ad26.COV2.S at low or high dose, single or two shots; 5 received placebo; per-sample allocation not given. For vaccine and placebo recipients, repertoires were sequenced using samples collected on day 63 after the first injection. Cohort 1b enrolled around 24 adults aged 18-55 years at a single site in Boston, USA, between 29 July and 7 August 2020. Ad26.COV2.S consisted of a replication-incompetent adenovirus type 26 vector by which a prefusion-stabilized SARS-CoV-2 spike protein from the original Wuhan strain was expressed. The paper's findings and limits, for the study overall: Substantial breadth of spike-specific CD8+ and CD4+ T cell responses was reported after vaccination. The study was not powered for comparison of responses between vaccine doses or regimens. Higher spike-specific TCR breadth was observed in Ad26.COV2.S recipients than in placebo recipients (P = 0.0014). Non-spike TCR breadth was comparable between vaccine and placebo recipients, consistent with the vaccine containing only spike. According to the authors, total T cell responses may have been underestimated by the TCR breadth and depth analyses.

The sequenced sample was peripheral blood, obtained in a trial of Ad26.COV2.S vaccine versus placebo. This sequence uses TRBV19 and TRBJ2-2; TRBD1 matches 8 bases in the middle. The TCR was taken from a person aged 18 to 59 who received the Ad26.COV2.S COVID-19 vaccine or a placebo. The nucleotide sequence is given as TGTGCCAGTAGTATTTCGGCAGGGGGCCGAACCGGGGAGCTGTTTTTT. Translation gives CASSISAGGRTGELFF.